Listed below are T cell receptor beta chains from one sample, sequenced in a study of identical twins. Each CDR3 protein is one row after TCRdb ran MiXCR on the 5' RACE reads. The table includes roughly 690,000 distinct CDR3 sequences, 6% to 6.5% detected once. Sequencing was performed on naive T cells sorted from blood. The receptors shown here come from a man aged 18 to 29 in good health. CDR3s leave out the opening cysteine and the closing phenylalanine or tryptophan. Only part of the rows carry a size: once, few, many, or a class if the clone is expanded.

CDR3 protein	V gene	J gene	clone size
ASSAGTSGIGDTQY	TRBV2	TRBJ2-3	NA
AAARTSGSNTGELF	TRBV10-3	TRBJ2-2	NA
ASSLVVSGGRAGYT	TRBV5-1	TRBJ1-2	few
ASSPWAGMGGETQY	TRBV27	TRBJ2-5	many
SARDRREGLEQY	TRBV20-1	TRBJ2-7	many
ASSYRVRSEAF	TRBV6-5	TRBJ1-1	many
AWSVRASSGELF	TRBV30	TRBJ2-2	few
ASSQDSQGAGTGELF	TRBV4-3	TRBJ2-2	few
ASSLEAAGPYNEQF	TRBV5-1	TRBJ2-1	many
ASSFRVGYEQY	TRBV7-8	TRBJ2-7	NA
SARDPWADTDTQY	TRBV20-1	TRBJ2-3	many
ASSPRQGSSMETQY	TRBV18	TRBJ2-5	NA
ASSPSAHSGTEAF	TRBV6-1	TRBJ1-1	NA
ASSFTGPTDTQY	TRBV7-2	TRBJ2-3	few
ASSPTGEGYTDTQY	TRBV18	TRBJ2-3	NA
ASGYSDTQY	TRBV6-2/TRBV6-3	TRBJ2-3	few
ASRSGVTTEAF	TRBV5-1	TRBJ1-1	few
ATSDRGTGLFRTDTQY	TRBV24-1	TRBJ2-3	NA
SASPRLAGYTDTQY	TRBV20-1	TRBJ2-3	NA
ASSLDIGLSIEKLF	TRBV7-9	TRBJ1-4	many
ASSLMAGGNSPLH	TRBV7-3	TRBJ1-6	few
ASSLPGLAESSYEQY	TRBV18	TRBJ2-7	NA
ASSQTTSVQETQY	TRBV4-1	TRBJ2-5	many
SATQGNMVPEAF	TRBV20-1	TRBJ1-1	many
ASSLDRGGTDTQY	TRBV5-1	TRBJ2-3	many
ASSQVLGQSYEQY	TRBV4-3	TRBJ2-7	few
ASSTTTGAPDTQY	TRBV5-1	TRBJ2-3	NA
ATDDRESDTQY	TRBV24-1	TRBJ2-3	many
ASTIAGAGENEQF	TRBV12-3/TRBV12-4	TRBJ2-1	many
ASSYSLGGVSGRGQF	TRBV6-5	TRBJ2-1	many
ATETGTGILNEQF	TRBV6-1	TRBJ2-1	many
SGEGGAGGETQY	TRBV29-1	TRBJ2-5	few
ASSPLAGGVTDTQY	TRBV12-3/TRBV12-4	TRBJ2-3	many
ASSFTVGGSEQY	TRBV27	TRBJ2-7	many
ASSLFGDYNEQF	TRBV12-3/TRBV12-4	TRBJ2-1	many
ASSYLGDEAF	TRBV7-9	TRBJ1-1	NA
SARPLISGTRNEKLF	TRBV20-1	TRBJ1-4	many
ASSPSGSGANVLT	TRBV18	TRBJ2-6	NA
ASSGGLASDTQY	TRBV2	TRBJ2-3	NA
AWIPQPVVPYNEQF	TRBV30	TRBJ2-1	few
ASSVVSGAVNTGELF	TRBV9	TRBJ2-2	few
ASSDGSILAKNIQY	TRBV27	TRBJ2-4	many
ASSQPGLTNEQF	TRBV4-1	TRBJ2-1	many
ASSPSGGQEKLF	TRBV18	TRBJ1-4	few
VSSRKRQGQETQY	TRBV3-1	TRBJ2-5	NA
ASSPQGTPEAF	TRBV4-3	TRBJ1-1	few